This T cell receptor beta chain originates from a study of cytomegalovirus exposure and HLA in healthy donors. The PCR had 60 Vbeta and 13 Jbeta primers. Clones were read by immunoSEQ multiplex PCR, and TCRdb kept only the in-frame ones, dropping some. The sample contains 30,000 to 45,000 clones, around 80% of which appear only once. Findings of the study overall: Roughly even sequencing depth across donors was the assumption behind the presence/absence analyses. Reportedly, TCR beta sequences accurately predicted HLA-A and HLA-B alleles in most subjects.

Details on this clone: The antigen is unknown.

The clonotype was recovered from a young woman in good health and CMV-seronegative. Sequencing used PBMCs.

In nucleotides, the CDR3 is TGTGCCAGCAGTCTAGCGGGTCCTTCCTACGAGCAGTACTTC. Translation gives CASSLAGPSYEQYF. The V and J genes are TRBV28 and TRBJ2-7; 8 bases align to TRBD2. The V gene's germline CDR1 is MDHEN and CDR2 SYDVKM. The V segment lost 5 bases and the J segment 1 base; nucleotides outside the gene matches: 4. The CDR3 runs 14 residues.